The sequence of this T cell receptor beta chain was determined in a study of T cell repertoires in cytomegalovirus infection. At the level of the study: It was the public TCR beta signatures that indicated both CMV infection and matching HLA type.

V shed 8 bases and J shed 4 bases, with 18 bases lying between them. CDR1 and CDR2 (germline): SGHVT, SQSDAQ. The CDR3 contains 15 residues. In its sample, this clonotype was seen a few times. MiXCR, run by TCRdb on the reads, gives a single entry per CDR3 protein. The sample has a few hundred thousand distinct CDR3 sequences, 22% seen once; the top ten hold roughly 18%. The material sequenced was CD8+ T cells from PBMCs. The TCR comes from a human donor in good health (CMV status not recorded). Some clones in this sample may be carry-over from other donors' samples. The J gene is TRBJ2-1, the V gene TRBV7-4, with D perhaps matching TRBD2 (5 bases). Written as DNA, the CDR3 is TGTGCCAGCCGCGAGGTTTTTGGACTTTACAATGAGCAGTTCTTC. It is translated as CASREVFGLYNEQFF.